This T cell receptor (beta chain) derives from a study of preoperative IRX-2 immunotherapy in early breast cancer (dated by TCRdb to the late 2010s). There are 15 amino acids in the CDR3, from cysteine to phenylalanine inclusive. CDR3 DNA only is kept here, 45 bases in frame from base 1. Compared with germline, V lacks 2 bases and J lacks 5 bases; bases without a gene match: 6. Based on the germline V gene (reference sequence), the CDR1 and CDR2 sequences are WNHNN and SYGVQD. Receptor libraries were prepared by the immunoSEQ multiplex PCR assay. Here the immuneACCESS table is served through TCRdb, limited to in-frame sequences with V and J called. Missing clones are a known gap in these copies; in checked studies unresolved V genes cover under half, and the rest lacks a known reason. The sample contains approximately 100,000 clones, more than 80% of them found a single time. Under 2.5% of the sample is held by the ten biggest clonotypes.

In the case of this clone: Its antigen remains undetermined. Per-base qualities were not stored, and no clone one base away is much larger.

Interpreted using the paper, the treatment or condition label stands for: preoperative locoregional IRX-2 cytokine immunotherapy. The samples were obtained from a phase Ib study that tested preoperative, locoregional IRX-2 cytokine immunotherapy designed to prime immune responses. Patients with early-stage breast cancer who were given IRX-2 before surgery served as donors. This receptor was obtained from a human donor with breast cancer. The rearrangement combines TRBV10-1 with TRBJ2-3, with TRBD2 matching 8 junction bases. Sequences were derived from tumor tissue, sampled after IRX-2 immunotherapy. The DNA sequence is as follows: TGCGCCAGCAGTGAGAAGGCGGGGGGCGAAGATACGCAGTATTTT. Its coded protein is CASSEKAGGEDTQYF.